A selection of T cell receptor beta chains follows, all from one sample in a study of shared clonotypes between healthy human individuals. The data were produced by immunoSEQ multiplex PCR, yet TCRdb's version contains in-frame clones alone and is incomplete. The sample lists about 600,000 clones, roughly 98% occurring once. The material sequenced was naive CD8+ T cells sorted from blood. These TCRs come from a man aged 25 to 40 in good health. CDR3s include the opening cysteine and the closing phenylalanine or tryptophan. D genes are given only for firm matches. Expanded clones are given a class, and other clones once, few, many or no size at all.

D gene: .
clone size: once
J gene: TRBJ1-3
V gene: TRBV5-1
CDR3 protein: CASSLAFGGSGNTIYF
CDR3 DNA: TGCGCCAGCAGCTTGGCCTTCGGCGGGTCTGGAAACACCATATATTTT

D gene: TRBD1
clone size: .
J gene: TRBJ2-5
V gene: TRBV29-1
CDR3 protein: CSVDRTGIPHQETQYF
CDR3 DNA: TGCAGCGTTGACAGGACAGGGATCCCCCACCAAGAGACCCAGTACTTC

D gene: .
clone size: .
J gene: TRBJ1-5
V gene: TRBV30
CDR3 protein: CAWNARAYNQPQHF
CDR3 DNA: TGTGCCTGGAATGCCCGGGCCTACAATCAGCCCCAGCATTTT

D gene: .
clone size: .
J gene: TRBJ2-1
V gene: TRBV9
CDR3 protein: CASSVEGTTYNEQFF
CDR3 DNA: TGTGCCAGCAGCGTAGAAGGGACCACCTACAATGAGCAGTTCTTC

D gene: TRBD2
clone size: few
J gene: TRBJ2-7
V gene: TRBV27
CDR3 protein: CASSTLAGGNYEQYF
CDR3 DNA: TGTGCCAGCAGTACTCTAGCGGGAGGTAACTACGAGCAGTACTTC

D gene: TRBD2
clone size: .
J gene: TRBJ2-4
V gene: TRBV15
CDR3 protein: CATSGGRAVDIQYF
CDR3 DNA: TGTGCCACCAGCGGAGGGAGGGCCGTTGACATTCAGTACTTC

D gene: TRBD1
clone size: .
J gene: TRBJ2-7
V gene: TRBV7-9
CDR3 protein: CASSRRDRGYEQYF
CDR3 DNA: TGTGCCAGCAGCCGACGGGACAGAGGCTACGAGCAGTACTTC

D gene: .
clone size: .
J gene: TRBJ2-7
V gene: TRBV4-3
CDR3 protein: CASSRVRGTGYEQYF
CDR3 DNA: TGCGCCAGCAGCCGGGTACGGGGTACAGGCTACGAGCAGTACTTC

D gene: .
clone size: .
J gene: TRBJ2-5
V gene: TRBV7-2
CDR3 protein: CASSLPPWTDQETQYF
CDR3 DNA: TGTGCCAGCAGCTTACCCCCTTGGACAGACCAAGAGACCCAGTACTTC

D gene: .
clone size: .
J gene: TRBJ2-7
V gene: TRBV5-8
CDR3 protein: CASVSLGGYEQYF
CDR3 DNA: TGTGCCAGCGTCTCCCTTGGGGGCTACGAGCAGTACTTC

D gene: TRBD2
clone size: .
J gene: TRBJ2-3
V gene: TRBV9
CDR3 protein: CASSLGGTTDTQYF
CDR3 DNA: TGTGCCAGCAGCCTCGGGGGGACGACAGATACGCAGTATTTT

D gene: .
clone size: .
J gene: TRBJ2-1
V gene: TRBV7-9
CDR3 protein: CASSSGASSYNEQFF
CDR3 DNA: TGTGCCAGCAGCTCGGGGGCGAGCTCCTACAATGAGCAGTTCTTC

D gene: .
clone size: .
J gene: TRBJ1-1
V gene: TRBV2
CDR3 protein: CASRGKSGAFF
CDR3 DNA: TGTGCCAGCAGGGGGAAATCCGGCGCTTTCTTT

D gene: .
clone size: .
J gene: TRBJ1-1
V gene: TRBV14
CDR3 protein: CASRGQNTEAFF
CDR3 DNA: TGTGCCAGCAGGGGACAGAACACTGAAGCTTTCTTT

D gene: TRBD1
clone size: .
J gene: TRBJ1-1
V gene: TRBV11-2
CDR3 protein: CASSLGQGGLSTEAFF
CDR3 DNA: TGTGCCAGCAGCTTGGGACAGGGGGGACTCAGTACTGAAGCTTTCTTT

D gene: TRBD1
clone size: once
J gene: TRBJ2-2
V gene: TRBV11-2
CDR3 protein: CASSLDTFGQEVGELFF
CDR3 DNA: TGTGCCAGCAGCTTAGACACGTTCGGACAGGAGGTCGGGGAGCTGTTTTTT

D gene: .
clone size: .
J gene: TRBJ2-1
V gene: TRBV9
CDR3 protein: CASSVAQDEQFF
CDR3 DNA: TGTGCCAGCAGCGTAGCACAGGATGAGCAGTTCTTC

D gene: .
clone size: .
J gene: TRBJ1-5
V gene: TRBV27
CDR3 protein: CASSLGRSQPQHF
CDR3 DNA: TGTGCCAGCAGTTTGGGCAGGAGTCAGCCCCAGCATTTT